The source of this T cell receptor beta chain is a study of PD-1 blockade in classical Hodgkin lymphoma. A single count supports this clone. Its antigen remains unidentified. Every patient was affected by relapse after autologous stem cell transplantation, while exposure to brentuximab vedotin was not uniform. General study results and limits: A reduction in baseline TCR diversity was reportedly seen in newly diagnosed patients relative to healthy donors. Repertoire difference causes, possibly disease activity or prior therapy, remain undefined.

Measured with immunoSEQ multiplex PCR; TCRdb has only the in-frame clones, and not every one. Found here are approximately 17,000 clones, roughly 67% of them singletons; the top ten hold roughly 7.6%. The sequence derives from a human donor with classical Hodgkin lymphoma. The material was peripheral blood mononuclear cells (PBMCs), obtained before the second cycle of nivolumab.

For the CDR3, the DNA is TGTGCCAGTAGTATACTAGCGGAGAGGTACAATGAGCAGTTCTTC. Translation: CASSILAERYNEQFF. The chain recombines TRBV19 with TRBJ2-1; 7 bases are shared with TRBD2. The V and J ends lost 2 bases and 4 bases, in that order; junction bases with no gene match: 5. Germline V gene sequence: CDR1 LNHDA, CDR2 SQIVND (reference sequence). The CDR3 covers 15 residues.